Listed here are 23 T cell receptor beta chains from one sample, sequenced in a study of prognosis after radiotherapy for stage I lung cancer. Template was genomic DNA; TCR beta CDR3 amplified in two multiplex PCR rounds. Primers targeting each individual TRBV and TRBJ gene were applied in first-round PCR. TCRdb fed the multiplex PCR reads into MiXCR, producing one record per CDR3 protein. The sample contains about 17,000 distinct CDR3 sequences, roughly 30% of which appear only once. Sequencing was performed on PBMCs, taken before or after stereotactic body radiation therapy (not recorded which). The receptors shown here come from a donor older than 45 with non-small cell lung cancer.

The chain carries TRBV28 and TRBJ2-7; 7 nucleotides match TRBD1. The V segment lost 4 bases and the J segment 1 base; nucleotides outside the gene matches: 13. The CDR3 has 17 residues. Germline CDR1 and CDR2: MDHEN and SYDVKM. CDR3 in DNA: TGTGCCAGCAGTTCCCCATACGTAAGGGGGCCATCCTACGAGCAGTACTTC. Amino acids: CASSSPYVRGPSYEQYF.

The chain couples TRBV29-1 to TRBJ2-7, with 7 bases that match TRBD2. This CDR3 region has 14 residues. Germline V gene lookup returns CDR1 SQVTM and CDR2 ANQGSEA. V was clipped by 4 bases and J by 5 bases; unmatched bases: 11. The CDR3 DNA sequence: TGCAGCGTTGCATCTGGACTAGTAGGGGACGAGCAGTACTTC. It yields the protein CSVASGLVGDEQYF.

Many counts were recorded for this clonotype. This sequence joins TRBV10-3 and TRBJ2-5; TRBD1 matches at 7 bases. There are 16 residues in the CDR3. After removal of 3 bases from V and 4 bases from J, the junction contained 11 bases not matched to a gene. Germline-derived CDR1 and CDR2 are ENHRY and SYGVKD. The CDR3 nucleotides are TGTGCCATCAGTGACATGGCTACTCCAGGGGGAGAGACCCAGTACTTC. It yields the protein CAISDMATPGGETQYF.

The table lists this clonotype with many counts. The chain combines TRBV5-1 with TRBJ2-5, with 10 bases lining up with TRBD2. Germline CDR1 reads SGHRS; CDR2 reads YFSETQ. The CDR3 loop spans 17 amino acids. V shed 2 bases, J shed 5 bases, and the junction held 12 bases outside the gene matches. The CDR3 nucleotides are TGCGCCAGCAGCTTCGGACAGCTAGCGGGAGCATCCGAGACCCAGTACTTC. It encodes CASSFGQLAGASETQYF.

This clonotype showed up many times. CDR3 DNA: TGTGCCAGCAGCTCTATCGGGACACCCGACACTGAAGCTTTCTTT. Translated: CASSSIGTPDTEAFF. The chain employs TRBV7-6 and TRBJ1-1; D possibly corresponds to TRBD1 (6 bases). Per the germline V gene, CDR1 is SGHVS and CDR2 is FNYEAQ. V dropped 4 bases and J dropped 3 bases, with 15 bases sitting between them. This CDR3 contains 15 residues.

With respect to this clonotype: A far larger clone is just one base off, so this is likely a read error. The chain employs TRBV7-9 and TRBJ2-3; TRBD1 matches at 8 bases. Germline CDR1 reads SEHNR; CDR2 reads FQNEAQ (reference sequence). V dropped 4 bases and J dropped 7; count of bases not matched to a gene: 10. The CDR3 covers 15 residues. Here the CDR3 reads CASSSGQGATYTQYF. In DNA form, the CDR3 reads TGTGCCAGCAGCTCCGGACAGGGCGCAACATATACGCAGTATTTT.

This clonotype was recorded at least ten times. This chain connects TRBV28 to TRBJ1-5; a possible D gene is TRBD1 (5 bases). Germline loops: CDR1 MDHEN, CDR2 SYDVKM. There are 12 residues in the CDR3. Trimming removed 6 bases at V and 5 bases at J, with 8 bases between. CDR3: CASSREDQPQHF. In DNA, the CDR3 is TGTGCCAGCAGCAGGGAGGATCAGCCCCAGCATTTT.

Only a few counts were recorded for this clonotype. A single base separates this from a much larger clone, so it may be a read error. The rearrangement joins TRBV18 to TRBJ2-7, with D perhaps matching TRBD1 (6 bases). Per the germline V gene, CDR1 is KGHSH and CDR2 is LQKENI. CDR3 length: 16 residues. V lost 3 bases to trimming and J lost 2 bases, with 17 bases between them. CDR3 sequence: CASSPAQGAEAYEQYF. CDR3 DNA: TGTGCCAGCTCACCGGCACAGGGTGCAGAGGCCTACGAGCAGTACTTC.

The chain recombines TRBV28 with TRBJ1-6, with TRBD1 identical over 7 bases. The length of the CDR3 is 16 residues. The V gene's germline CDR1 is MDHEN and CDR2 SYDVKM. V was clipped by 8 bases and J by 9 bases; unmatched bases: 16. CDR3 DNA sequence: TGTGCCAGCGATTACGTGAGGGGACAGCCAGGTTCACCCCTCCACTTT. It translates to CASDYVRGQPGSPLHF.

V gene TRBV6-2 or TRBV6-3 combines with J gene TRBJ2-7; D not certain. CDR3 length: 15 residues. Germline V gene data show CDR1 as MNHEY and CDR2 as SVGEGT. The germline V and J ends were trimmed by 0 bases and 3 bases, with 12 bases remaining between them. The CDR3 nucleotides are TGTGCCAGCAGTTACTCGAGCACATCGTACTACGAGCAGTACTTC. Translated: CASSYSSTSYYEQYF.

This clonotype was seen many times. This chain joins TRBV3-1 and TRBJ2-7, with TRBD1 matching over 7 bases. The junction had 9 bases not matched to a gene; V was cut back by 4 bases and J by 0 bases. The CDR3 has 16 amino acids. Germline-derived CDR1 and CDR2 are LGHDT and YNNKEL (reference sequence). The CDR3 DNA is TGTGCCAGCAGCCCAAACAGGGGTCCAGACTCCTACGAGCAGTACTTC. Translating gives CASSPNRGPDSYEQYF.

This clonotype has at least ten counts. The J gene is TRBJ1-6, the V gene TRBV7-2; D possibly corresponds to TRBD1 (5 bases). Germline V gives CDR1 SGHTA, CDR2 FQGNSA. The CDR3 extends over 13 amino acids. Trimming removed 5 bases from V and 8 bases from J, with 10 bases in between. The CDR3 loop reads CASSVPGDSPLHF. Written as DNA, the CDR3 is TGTGCCAGCAGCGTACCGGGGGATTCACCCCTCCACTTT.

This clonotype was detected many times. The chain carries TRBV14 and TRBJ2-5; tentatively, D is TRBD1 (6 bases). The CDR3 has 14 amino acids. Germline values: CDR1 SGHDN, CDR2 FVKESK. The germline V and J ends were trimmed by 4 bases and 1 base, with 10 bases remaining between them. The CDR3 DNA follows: TGTGCCAGCAGCCCCCGACAGGTCCAAGAGACCCAGTACTTC. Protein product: CASSPRQVQETQYF.

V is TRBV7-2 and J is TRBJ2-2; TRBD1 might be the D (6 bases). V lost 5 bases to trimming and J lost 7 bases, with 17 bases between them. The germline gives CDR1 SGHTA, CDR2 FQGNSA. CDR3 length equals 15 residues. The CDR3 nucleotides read TGTGCCAGCAGCCAGGGGAGACATGGCATCGGGGAGCTGTTTTTT. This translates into CASSQGRHGIGELFF.

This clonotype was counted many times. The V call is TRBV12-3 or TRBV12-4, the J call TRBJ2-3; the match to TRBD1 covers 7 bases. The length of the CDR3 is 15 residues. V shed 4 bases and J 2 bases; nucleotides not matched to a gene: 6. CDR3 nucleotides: TGTGCCAGCAGTTCAGGACAGGTTTTCACAGATACGCAGTATTTT. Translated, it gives CASSSGQVFTDTQYF.

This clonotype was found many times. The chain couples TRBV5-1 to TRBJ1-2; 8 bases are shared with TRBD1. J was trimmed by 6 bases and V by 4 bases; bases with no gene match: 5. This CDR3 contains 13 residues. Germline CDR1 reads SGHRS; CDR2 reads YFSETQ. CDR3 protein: CASSHGTGDGYTF. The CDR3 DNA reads TGCGCCAGCAGCCACGGGACAGGAGATGGCTACACCTTC.

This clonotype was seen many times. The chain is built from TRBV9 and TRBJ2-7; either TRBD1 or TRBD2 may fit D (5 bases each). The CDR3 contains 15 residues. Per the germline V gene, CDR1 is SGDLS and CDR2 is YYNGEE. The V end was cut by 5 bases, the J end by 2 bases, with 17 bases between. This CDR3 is CASSDPGTGTYEQYF. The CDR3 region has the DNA TGTGCCAGCAGTGACCCCGGGACGGGGACCTACGAGCAGTACTTC.

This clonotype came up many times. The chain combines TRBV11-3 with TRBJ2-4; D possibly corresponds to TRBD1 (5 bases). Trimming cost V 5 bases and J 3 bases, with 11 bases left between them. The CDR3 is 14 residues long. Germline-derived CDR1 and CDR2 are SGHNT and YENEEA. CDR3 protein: CASSTRQSKNIQYF. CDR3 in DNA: TGTGCCAGCAGCACAAGACAGAGCAAAAACATTCAGTACTTC.

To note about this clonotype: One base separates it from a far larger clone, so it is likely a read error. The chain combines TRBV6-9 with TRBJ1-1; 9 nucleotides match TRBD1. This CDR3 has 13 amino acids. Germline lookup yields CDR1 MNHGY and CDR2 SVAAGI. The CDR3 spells CDSSYRQGAEAFF. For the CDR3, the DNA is TGTGACAGCAGTTACCGACAGGGGGCTGAAGCTTTCTTT.

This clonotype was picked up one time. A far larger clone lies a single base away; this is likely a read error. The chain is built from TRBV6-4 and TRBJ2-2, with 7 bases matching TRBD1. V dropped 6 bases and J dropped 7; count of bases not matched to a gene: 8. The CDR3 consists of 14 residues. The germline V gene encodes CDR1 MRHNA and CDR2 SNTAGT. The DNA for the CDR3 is TGTGCCAGCAGAATAGGGGGCTACATCGGGGAGCTGTTTTTT. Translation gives CASRIGGYIGELFF.

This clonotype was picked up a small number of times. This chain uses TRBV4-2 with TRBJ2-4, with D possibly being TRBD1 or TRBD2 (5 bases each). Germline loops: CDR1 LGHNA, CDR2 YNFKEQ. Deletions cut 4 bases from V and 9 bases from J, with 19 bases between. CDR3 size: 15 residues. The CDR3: CASSPEARGISIQYF. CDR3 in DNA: TGTGCCAGCAGCCCGGAAGCGAGGGGCATCTCCATTCAGTACTTC.

CDR3 nucleotides: TGTGCCAGCAGCTATCGGACAGGGTTCGCCGAGCAGTACTTC. Its protein is CASSYRTGFAEQYF. The chain is built from TRBV9 and TRBJ2-7; 8 bases are shared with TRBD1. Trimming cost V 4 bases and J 6 bases; bases outside gene matches: 9. CDR3 length: 14 residues. The germline gives CDR1 SGDLS, CDR2 YYNGEE.

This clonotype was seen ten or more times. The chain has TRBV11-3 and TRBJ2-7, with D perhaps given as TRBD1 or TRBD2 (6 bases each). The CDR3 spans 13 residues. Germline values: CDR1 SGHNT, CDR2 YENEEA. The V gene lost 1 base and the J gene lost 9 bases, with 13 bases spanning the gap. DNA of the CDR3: TGTGCCAGCAGCTTAGGATCGGGGGCCCGGCAGTACTTC. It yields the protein CASSLGSGARQYF.